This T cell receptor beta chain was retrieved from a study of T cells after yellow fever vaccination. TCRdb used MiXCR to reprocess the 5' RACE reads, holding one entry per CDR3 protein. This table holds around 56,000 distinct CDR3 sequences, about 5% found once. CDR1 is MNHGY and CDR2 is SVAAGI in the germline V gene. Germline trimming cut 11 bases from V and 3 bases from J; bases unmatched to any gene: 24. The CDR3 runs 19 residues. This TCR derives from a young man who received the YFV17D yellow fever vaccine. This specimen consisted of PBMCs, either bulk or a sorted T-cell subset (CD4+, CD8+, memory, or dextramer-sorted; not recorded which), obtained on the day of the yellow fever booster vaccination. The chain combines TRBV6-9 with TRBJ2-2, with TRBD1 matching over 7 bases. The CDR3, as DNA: TGTGCCCAAGCCGGTGGGACAGCTATAAGCGACGGGGACACCGGGGAGCTGTTTTTT. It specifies CAQAGGTAISDGDTGELFF.